Presented here are 30 T cell receptor beta chains from one specimen sequenced in a study of cytomegalovirus exposure and HLA in healthy donors. Using immunoSEQ multiplex PCR, the repertoire was profiled, and TCRdb retains in-frame clones only, with some absent. The sample has about 120,000 clones; about 84% are singletons. Sequenced: PBMCs. These receptors originate from a woman aged 25 to 39 in good health and CMV-seronegative.

The rearrangement uses TRBV5-1 and TRBJ2-5; the match to TRBD1 covers 8 bases. The length of the CDR3 is 17 residues. J was trimmed by 2 bases and V by 4 bases; bases with no gene match: 13. Germline-derived CDR1 and CDR2 are SGHRS and YFSETQ. The CDR3 region has the DNA TGCGCCAGCAGCCTCACTGTGGCAGGGGGCCCGCAAGAGACCCAGTACTTC. This gives the protein CASSLTVAGGPQETQYF.

CDR3 sequence (DNA): TGTGCCAGCAGCCCCCTCATGACAGGGAATTACGAGCAGTACTTC. Translation: CASSPLMTGNYEQYF. The chain has TRBV7-2 and TRBJ2-7; 7 nucleotides agree with TRBD1. V lost 5 bases, J lost 4 bases, and 11 bases stayed unmatched. The germline V gene encodes CDR1 SGHTA and CDR2 FQGNSA. This CDR3 has 15 residues.

The rearrangement uses TRBV11-1 and TRBJ2-1; the D is unclear. V gave up 1 base and J gave up 5 bases, with 12 bases separating them. The CDR3 is 15 residues long. CDR1 and CDR2 from the germline V gene are SGHAT and FQDESV (reference sequence). The DNA of the CDR3 is TGTGCCAGCAGCTTAGGGGTAGCTTTTGACAATGAGCAGTTCTTC. Protein: CASSLGVAFDNEQFF.

The chain recombines TRBV5-4 with TRBJ2-3; possible D gene TRBD1, 5 bases. The CDR3 totals 17 residues. Trimming removed 2 bases from V and 1 base from J, with 17 bases in between. CDR1 SGHNT and CDR2 YYREEE come from the germline V gene (reference sequence). The CDR3 coding sequence is TGTGCCAGCAGCTTTCGTAGAGATCTAGGGGGCACAGATACGCAGTATTTT. This sequence encodes CASSFRRDLGGTDTQYF.

This chain joins TRBV7-2 and TRBJ2-7; TRBD2 agrees at 9 bases. The CDR3 is made up of 15 amino acids. J was trimmed by 2 bases and V by 1 base; bases with no gene match: 3. Germline V gene sequence: CDR1 SGHTA, CDR2 FQGNSA. The DNA of the CDR3 is TGTGCCAGCAGCTTAGGGCGGGGGGGCCCCTACGAGCAGTACTTC. Translating it yields CASSLGRGGPYEQYF. The entire variable domain, with the rest obtained from reference TRBV7-2 and TRBJ2-7, is as follows: GAGVSQSPSNKVTEKGKDVELRCDPISGHTALYWYRQSLGQGLEFLIYFQGNSAPDKSGLPSDRFSAERTGGSVSTLTIQRTQQEDSAVYLCASSLGRGGPYEQYFGPGTRLTVT.

This sequence joins TRBV19 and TRBJ2-6, with a weak D call TRBD1 (6 bases). Germline V lookup: CDR1 LNHDA, CDR2 SQIVND (reference sequence). Trimming stripped 5 bases from V and 2 bases from J, with 13 bases between. This CDR3 has 16 amino acids. CDR3 sequence reads: CASSAAGTTGANVLTF. CDR3 DNA sequence: TGTGCCAGTAGTGCCGCCGGGACAACTGGGGCCAACGTCCTGACTTTC.

As to this clone: Relative to the germline gene, one junction end is altered; a read error may explain this. The chain carries TRBV7-7 and TRBJ1-4; D is ambiguous. Germline CDR1 and CDR2: SSHAT and FNYEAQ (reference sequence). This CDR3 is 13 amino acids long. The CDR3 DNA is TGTGCTAGCAGCTTAAAGCGAGACGAAAAACTGTTTTTT. Its protein is CASSLKRDEKLFF.

The chain recombines TRBV7-6 with TRBJ2-7, with 10 bases lining up with TRBD2. This CDR3 comprises 17 residues. V gave up 2 bases and J gave up 5 bases; unmatched junction bases: 12. Germline CDR1 SGHVS, CDR2 FNYEAQ. The DNA of the CDR3 is TGTGCCAGCAGCTTAATAGCGGGGGGCAAATCTTCCCACGAGCAGTACTTC. Translation: CASSLIAGGKSSHEQYF.

V usage is TRBV7-9 and J usage is TRBJ1-1; TRBD1 matches 8 bases. The CDR3 consists of 15 residues. CDR1 is SEHNR and CDR2 is FQNEAQ in the germline V gene (reference sequence). V was clipped by 5 bases and J by 1 base; unmatched bases: 6. DNA of the CDR3: TGTGCCAGCAGCCCGGGACAGGCTACGAACACTGAAGCTTTCTTT. It encodes CASSPGQATNTEAFF.

The chain joins TRBV10-2 to TRBJ2-2, with D perhaps TRBD2 (5 bases). The V end lost 7 bases, the J end lost 5 bases, and 14 bases lay between the germline ends. Germline CDR1 WSHSY, CDR2 SAAADI. The CDR3 totals 14 residues. CDR3 amino acids: CASNQAPGTGELFF. The CDR3 region has the DNA TGCGCCAGCAACCAGGCCCCGGGGACCGGGGAGCTGTTTTTT.

This clone was seen a few times. J is TRBJ1-6 and V is TRBV9; TRBD1 agrees at 7 bases. V trimming: 3 bases; J trimming: 4 bases; junction bases outside the gene matches: 4. This CDR3 has 15 amino acids. The germline V gene encodes CDR1 SGDLS and CDR2 YYNGEE. CDR3 sequence: CASSDQGGYNSPLHF. The CDR3 DNA sequence: TGTGCCAGCAGCGACCAGGGGGGTTATAATTCACCCCTCCACTTT.

The rearrangement links TRBV7-2 to TRBJ2-5, with TRBD1 as a possible D gene (5 bases). Germline loops: CDR1 SGHTA, CDR2 FQGNSA. V was pared by 0 bases and J by 2 bases, with 10 bases between. The CDR3 length is 15 residues. CDR3 amino acids: CASSLAQGQQETQYF. The DNA for the CDR3 is TGTGCCAGCAGCTTAGCGCAGGGCCAACAAGAGACCCAGTACTTC.

This clone turned up a few times. V gene TRBV28 combines with J gene TRBJ2-5, with D possibly being TRBD2 (5 bases). The V end lost 8 bases, the J end lost 5 bases, and 15 bases lay between the germline ends. Germline-derived CDR1 and CDR2 are MDHEN and SYDVKM. The CDR3 is made up of 13 amino acids. The CDR3 DNA reads TGTGCCAGCGGCTGGCTAGCTAGGGAGACCCAGTACTTC. This sequence encodes CASGWLARETQYF.

The J gene is TRBJ2-3, the V gene TRBV27, with 8 bases fitting TRBD2. Germline trimming cut 5 bases from V and 0 bases from J; bases unmatched to any gene: 7. Germline CDR1 reads MNHEY; CDR2 reads SMNVEV (reference sequence). The CDR3 sequence is 16 residues long. CDR3 nucleotides: TGTGCCAGCAGTCCGATGCGGGGGGTTAGCACAGATACGCAGTATTTT. Protein: CASSPMRGVSTDTQYF.

This clone was seen a few times. This chain links TRBV9 with TRBJ1-6; D not resolved. Trimming cost V 2 bases and J 7 bases, with 10 bases left between them. This CDR3 contains 14 residues. The germline V gene has CDR1 SGDLS and CDR2 YYNGEE. The CDR3 spells CASSVRGINSPLHF. CDR3 sequence (DNA): TGTGCCAGCAGCGTCCGAGGGATAAATTCACCCCTCCACTTT.

This chain joins TRBV6-6 and TRBJ2-2; 9 nucleotides line up with TRBD2. The CDR3 has 16 residues. With 1 base clipped from V and 4 bases from J, the junction kept 4 bases outside the gene matches. Germline V CDR1 and CDR2: MNHNY, SVGAGI (reference sequence). CDR3 nucleotide sequence: TGTGCCAGCAGTTACTTGCGGGGGGGCACCACCGGGGAGCTGTTTTTT. Amino acids: CASSYLRGGTTGELFF.

The gene calls are TRBV6-5 and TRBJ2-7; 11 bases match TRBD1. Trimming removed 7 bases from V and 2 bases from J; junction bases left unmatched: 7. The V gene's germline CDR1 is MNHEY and CDR2 SVGAGI. This CDR3 comprises 15 residues. The CDR3 loop reads CASKERGQGAYEQYF. The CDR3, as DNA: TGTGCCAGCAAAGAGCGGGGACAGGGGGCCTACGAGCAGTACTTC.

This clone came up once. This chain joins TRBV7-8 and TRBJ2-1; TRBD2 matches 16 bases. The CDR3 is 22 amino acids. Unmatched junction bases numbered 12, after V lost 1 base and J lost 0 bases. Germline CDR1 SGHVS, CDR2 FQNEAQ. CDR3 nucleotides: TGTGCCAGCAGCTTAGGGGACCCGGGACTAGCGGGGGGGAAAAGCTCCTACAATGAGCAGTTCTTC. It yields the protein CASSLGDPGLAGGKSSYNEQFF.

This chain uses TRBV6-1 with TRBJ2-3; possibly TRBD2 for D (5 bases). CDR1 and CDR2 from the germline V gene are MNHNS and SASEGT. V lost 7 bases to trimming and J lost 6 bases, with 17 bases between them. This CDR3 has 14 residues. The DNA for the CDR3 is TGTGCCAGCACTCCTACTAGGGAGCGTGATACGCAGTATTTT. Translating gives CASTPTRERDTQYF.

The chain combines TRBV11-3 with TRBJ2-2; D gene ambiguous. Deletions cut 0 bases from V and 7 bases from J, with 3 bases between. CDR1 is SGHNT and CDR2 is YENEEA in the germline V gene. This CDR3 comprises 12 residues. The CDR3 coding sequence is TGTGCCAGCAGCTTAGACGGCGGGGAGCTGTTTTTT. This gives the protein CASSLDGGELFF.

The CDR3 loop reads CAWGEGTGVLDTQYF. The CDR3 coding sequence is TGTGCCTGGGGTGAAGGGACAGGGGTGTTGGATACGCAGTATTTT. The chain couples TRBV30 to TRBJ2-3; TRBD1 agrees at 10 bases. Trimming at V came to 5 bases and at J to 6 bases, leaving 11 bases not matched to a gene. The CDR3 has 15 residues. CDR1 and CDR2 from the germline V gene are GTSNPN and SVGIG (reference sequence).

The chain carries TRBV19 and TRBJ1-2; perhaps TRBD1 as D (5 bases). Germline V gene sequence: CDR1 LNHDA, CDR2 SQIVND (reference sequence). V was shortened by 6 bases and J by 7 bases, with 18 bases between the two germline ends. The CDR3 loop spans 14 amino acids. CDR3 nucleotides: TGTGCCAGTAGCCCATTGGACACCTGGAGTGGCTACACCTTC. It specifies CASSPLDTWSGYTF.

The chain joins TRBV19 to TRBJ2-7; 8 nucleotides match TRBD1. Per the germline V gene, CDR1 is LNHDA and CDR2 is SQIVND (reference sequence). Trimming cost V 10 bases and J 3 bases; bases outside gene matches: 5. The CDR3 has 12 residues. CDR3 nucleotides: TGTGCCACCCAGGGGGCCAGCTACGAGCAGTACTTC. Amino acid sequence: CATQGASYEQYF.

This clone has just a few counts. CDR3 sequence (DNA): TGTGCCAGCACGACGAGGCAGAACACTGAAGCTTTCTTT. Amino acids: CASTTRQNTEAFF. V usage is TRBV2 and J usage is TRBJ1-1; the D is unclear. Trimming took off 7 bases at V and 1 base at J, with 10 bases between the two ends. The germline V gene has CDR1 SNHLY and CDR2 FYNNEI. There are 13 residues in the CDR3.

The rearrangement uses TRBV6-5 and TRBJ1-2; D is undetermined. The CDR3 has 13 amino acids. Trimming took 7 bases from V and 4 from J, leaving 13 bases between them. CDR1 is MNHEY and CDR2 is SVGAGI in the germline V gene. The CDR3 region has the DNA TGTGCCAGCACCTTAGAACGGGGCTATGGCTACACCTTC. Translated: CASTLERGYGYTF.

The chain has TRBV2 and TRBJ2-7; 14 nucleotides agree with TRBD2. This CDR3 comprises 17 residues. Germline assignment: CDR1 SNHLY and CDR2 FYNNEI. V dropped 6 bases and J dropped 0; count of bases not matched to a gene: 7. CDR3 sequence: CASRAGTSGGFSYEQYF. Here the CDR3 DNA reads TGTGCCAGCAGAGCCGGGACTAGCGGGGGCTTCTCCTACGAGCAGTACTTC.

This chain links TRBV6-6 with TRBJ2-7; 11 bases fit TRBD1. The CDR3 is 16 residues long. Germline CDR1 MNHNY, CDR2 SVGAGI (reference sequence). Trimming removed 2 bases from V and 6 bases from J; junction bases left unmatched: 9. The CDR3 loop is CASSYGTGGASSEQYF. In nucleotides, the CDR3 is TGTGCCAGCAGTTACGGGACAGGGGGGGCCTCGTCCGAGCAGTACTTC.

The chain recombines TRBV7-3 with TRBJ2-5; D is perhaps TRBD1 (5 bases). V was cut by 5 bases and J by 3 bases, with 19 bases left in between. Germline-derived CDR1 and CDR2 are SGHTA and FQGTGA. This CDR3 spans 16 amino acids. The DNA for the CDR3 is TGTGCCAGCAGCCAGGAACAGGTTTTAACAGAAGAGACCCAGTACTTC. It translates to CASSQEQVLTEETQYF.

This chain joins TRBV6-5 and TRBJ2-3, with 9 bases aligning to TRBD2. After removal of 5 bases from V and 0 bases from J, the junction contained 3 bases not matched to a gene. The CDR3 sequence is 15 residues long. Germline V gene lookup returns CDR1 MNHEY and CDR2 SVGAGI. The CDR3, as DNA: TGTGCCAGCAGTATAGCGGGGGTGAGCACAGATACGCAGTATTTT. This encodes CASSIAGVSTDTQYF.

This clone was counted between two and nine times. The chain joins TRBV19 to TRBJ2-7, with no clear D. Trimming pared 11 bases from V and 6 bases from J, leaving 11 bases between. The length of the CDR3 is 10 residues. The germline gives CDR1 LNHDA, CDR2 SQIVND (reference sequence). Here the CDR3 reads CAPLPSEQYF. CDR3 in DNA: TGTGCCCCCCTACCGTCCGAGCAGTACTTC.